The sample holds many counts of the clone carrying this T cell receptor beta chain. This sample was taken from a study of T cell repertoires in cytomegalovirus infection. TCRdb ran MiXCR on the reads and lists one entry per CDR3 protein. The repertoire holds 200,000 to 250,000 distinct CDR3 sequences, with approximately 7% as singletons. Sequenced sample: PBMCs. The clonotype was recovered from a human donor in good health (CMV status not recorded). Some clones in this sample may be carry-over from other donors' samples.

DNA for the CDR3: TGTGCCAGCTCACCAGGCGGTGGGGATTCACCCCTCCACTTT. Its translation: CASSPGGGDSPLHF. This rearrangement joins TRBV18 to TRBJ1-6; no firm D call. This CDR3 is built from 14 residues. Germline assignment: CDR1 KGHSH and CDR2 LQKENI. V was pared by 2 bases and J by 8 bases, with 10 bases between.